One and the same sample provided the 5 T cell receptor beta chains below, sequenced in a study of T-cell reconstitution after alpha-beta-depleted transplantation in children. For TCRbeta, the library was prepared with unique molecular identifiers. TCRdb re-called the PCR reads through MiXCR, storing one row per CDR3 protein. The sample includes 200,000 to 250,000 distinct CDR3 sequences, roughly 9.1% of them seen just once. The sample here was PBMCs, mostly from graft donor cells, taken 360 days after TCRalphabeta/CD19-depleted stem cell transplant. The receptor set was obtained from a male patient aged 2-10 years who had a stem cell transplant for acute myeloid leukemia, so the T cells may come from the graft donor.

The chain uses TRBV7-6 and TRBJ2-3; the D gene could be TRBD1 or TRBD2 (5 bases each). The CDR3 sequence is 16 residues long. V lost 2 bases to trimming and J lost 2 bases, with 14 bases between them. CDR1 is SGHVS and CDR2 is FNYEAQ in the germline V gene. CDR3 bases: TGTGCCAGCAGCTTATCCCCGGGGCTGGACACAGATACGCAGTATTTT. Its protein product is CASSLSPGLDTDTQYF.

This clonotype was detected ten times or more. The V gene is TRBV5-1, the J gene TRBJ2-3; possibly TRBD2 for D (6 bases). V lost 2 bases, J lost 2 bases, and 18 bases lay in between. Germline loops: CDR1 SGHRS, CDR2 YFSETQ. The CDR3 is 17 residues long. The CDR3 loop is CASSLASGALNTDTQYF. The DNA of the CDR3 is TGCGCCAGCAGCTTAGCCTCGGGAGCTTTGAACACAGATACGCAGTATTTT.

This clonotype was seen more than once but under ten times. This chain links TRBV20-1 with TRBJ2-5; no firm D call. Germline CDR1 is DFQATT and CDR2 is SNEGSKA (reference sequence). V shed 0 bases and J shed 1 base, with 9 bases lying between them. The CDR3 length is 14 residues. For the CDR3, the DNA is TGCAGTGCTAGAGAACCCTACCTCCAAGAGACCCAGTACTTC. It translates to CSAREPYLQETQYF.

This clonotype is a singleton in its sample. The rearrangement joins TRBV14 to TRBJ1-1, with D unresolved. Between the trimmed V and J ends, which lost 1 base and 3 bases, there was a span of 6 bases. This CDR3 has 13 amino acids. The V gene's germline CDR1 is SGHDN and CDR2 FVKESK. The CDR3 is CASSQAGYTEAFF. In nucleotides, the CDR3 is TGTGCCAGCAGCCAAGCTGGATACACTGAAGCTTTCTTT.

As to this clonotype: One base away lies a much larger clone, so this may be a sequencing read error. V gene TRBV18 combines with J gene TRBJ2-1, with 9 bases identical to TRBD2. The CDR3 is 14 amino acids. CDR1 is KGHSH, CDR2 LQKENI, per germline. The CDR3 sequence: CASSSPSREGLQFF. CDR3 nucleotide sequence: TGTGCCAGCTCATCACCGTCGCGGGAGGGCCTCCAGTTCTTC.